The 28 T cell receptor beta chains below were found in one sample sequenced in a study of technical replicates of blood from several donors. Method: immunoSEQ multiplex PCR; TCRdb's copy keeps in-frame clones and lacks some. The sample gives 65,000 to 85,000 clones, 94% of which show up once; roughly 0.37% is in the top ten. Sequencing was performed on T cells isolated from PBMCs. The receptor source for this set is a human donor in good health.

The rearrangement uses TRBV4-3 and TRBJ2-3, with unresolved D. Trimming shortened V by 1 base and J by 0 bases, and 11 bases separated the two germline ends. CDR3 length equals 16 residues. Looked up from germline, CDR1 is LGHNA and CDR2 is YSLEER. The CDR3 region is CASSQVGRSSTDTQYF. Written as DNA, the CDR3 is TGCGCCAGCAGCCAAGTTGGCAGGTCCAGCACAGATACGCAGTATTTT.

This clone has just a few counts. The chain couples TRBV11-3 to TRBJ2-7, with TRBD2 matching over 7 bases. Germline V gives CDR1 SGHNT, CDR2 YENEEA. The CDR3 is 13 residues long. V lost 10 bases, J lost 1 base, and 7 bases stayed unmatched. The CDR3 DNA reads TGTGCCACCATGAGCGGGACGTCCTACGAGCAGTACTTC. Amino acid sequence: CATMSGTSYEQYF.

This chain uses TRBV5-1 with TRBJ2-3, with 8 bases matching TRBD2. The germline gives CDR1 SGHRS, CDR2 YFSETQ. Trimming cost V 4 bases and J 5 bases; bases outside gene matches: 6. CDR3 size: 14 residues. The CDR3 nucleotides are TGCGCCAGCAGCCCGGGACTAGAGAAAGATACGCAGTATTTT. Translated: CASSPGLEKDTQYF.

This chain joins TRBV30 and TRBJ2-5, with TRBD2 identical over 8 bases. The CDR3 consists of 14 residues. Trimming at V came to 0 bases and at J to 2 bases, leaving 2 bases not matched to a gene. The V gene's germline CDR1 is GTSNPN and CDR2 SVGIG (reference sequence). In DNA form, the CDR3 reads TGTGCCTGGAGTGTACGGGGGGGACAAGAGACCCAGTACTTC. Translation: CAWSVRGGQETQYF.

The CDR3 DNA is TGCGCCAGCAGCCAAATTATAGAATACGGGGAGCTGTTTTTT. This codes for CASSQIIEYGELFF. The J gene is TRBJ2-2, the V gene TRBV4-3; no clear D. The CDR3 spans 14 residues. V was clipped by 2 bases and J by 7 bases, with 11 bases between them. Germline CDR1 is LGHNA and CDR2 is YSLEER.

The genes are TRBV7-2 and TRBJ1-2; perhaps TRBD1 as D (6 bases). The CDR3 has 15 residues. Germline V gene data show CDR1 as SGHTA and CDR2 as FQGNSA. Trimming took off 2 bases at V and 2 bases at J, with 12 bases between the two ends. The CDR3 DNA reads TGTGCCAGCAGCTTATACGCAGGGGAAAACTATGGCTACACCTTC. This gives the protein CASSLYAGENYGYTF.

J is TRBJ1-1 and V is TRBV6-5; D may be TRBD1 (5 bases). This CDR3 has 16 residues. With 0 bases removed from V and 5 bases from J, the gap between germline ends came to 16 bases. Germline loops: CDR1 MNHEY, CDR2 SVGAGI. In DNA form, the CDR3 reads TGTGCCAGCAGTTACTCGATTTTACCAGGGCGGACTGAAGCTTTCTTT. Residues: CASSYSILPGRTEAFF.

V and J are TRBV18 and TRBJ2-7; 7 positions agree with TRBD1. Trimming cost V 5 bases and J 2 bases; bases outside gene matches: 3. Per germline, CDR1 KGHSH and CDR2 LQKENI. The CDR3 totals 13 residues. This CDR3 is CASSNGQAYEQYF. The CDR3 region has the DNA TGTGCCAGCTCAAATGGACAGGCCTACGAGCAGTACTTC.

This clone was seen just once. The chain employs TRBV28 and TRBJ2-5, with a tentative D call TRBD1 (5 bases). Per the germline V gene, CDR1 is MDHEN and CDR2 is SYDVKM. This CDR3 region has 15 residues. The germline V and J ends were trimmed by 3 bases and 5 bases, with 16 bases remaining between them. The CDR3 loop reads CASSFWGRDLETQYF. Written as DNA, the CDR3 is TGTGCCAGCAGTTTTTGGGGCAGGGATCTTGAGACCCAGTACTTC. Full variable domain (rest looked up from reference TRBV28 and TRBJ2-5): DVKVTQSSRYLVKRTGEKVFLECVQDMDHENMFWYRQDPGLGLRLIYFSYDVKMKEKGDIPEGYSVSREKKERFSLILESASTNQTSMYLCASSFWGRDLETQYFGPGTRLLVL.

The chain combines TRBV7-6 with TRBJ1-2; TRBD1 matches 11 bases. V gave up 5 bases and J gave up 5 bases; unmatched junction bases: 7. The CDR3 length is 15 residues. Looked up from germline, CDR1 is SGHVS and CDR2 is FNYEAQ. The CDR3 here is CASSLGQGAFYGYTF. The DNA for the CDR3 is TGTGCCAGCAGCCTCGGACAGGGGGCTTTTTATGGCTACACCTTC.

This clone was seen only a few times. The chain carries TRBV29-1 and TRBJ1-1; tentative D call: TRBD1 (6 bases). CDR3 size: 14 residues. Per the germline V gene, CDR1 is SQVTM and CDR2 is ANQGSEA. V shed 6 bases and J shed 2 bases, with 16 bases lying between them. CDR3 in DNA: TGCAGCGTAAAGACAGGTACCATAAACACTGAAGCTTTCTTT. Protein sequence: CSVKTGTINTEAFF.

The CDR3 loop reads CASSEAGQGNQPQHF. For the CDR3, the DNA is TGTGCCAGCAGTGAAGCGGGACAAGGCAATCAGCCCCAGCATTTT. This sequence joins TRBV6-1 and TRBJ1-5; the D gene is possibly TRBD1 (6 bases). V shed 0 bases and J shed 2 bases, with 8 bases lying between them. The CDR3 has 15 residues. Germline V gives CDR1 MNHNS, CDR2 SASEGT.

This clone has only one observation. V is TRBV4-1 and J is TRBJ2-1, with 14 bases lining up with TRBD2. Germline V gene lookup returns CDR1 MGHRA and CDR2 YSYEKL. This CDR3 is built from 21 residues. Losses at the gene ends were 1 base for V and 4 bases for J; bases not matched to a gene: 15. CDR3 protein: CASSQVPAFTGTSGRYNEQFF. CDR3 bases: TGCGCCAGCAGCCAAGTCCCCGCTTTCACCGGGACTAGCGGGAGATACAATGAGCAGTTCTTC.

V gene TRBV7-3 combines with J gene TRBJ1-1; 8 nucleotides match TRBD1. This CDR3 comprises 14 residues. The V gene end was trimmed by 1 base and the J gene end by 7 bases; junction bases not matched to a gene: 5. Germline loops: CDR1 SGHTA, CDR2 FQGTGA. CDR3 nucleotide sequence: TGTGCCAGCAGCTTAAGCAGGGGGCAGGGTGAAGCTTTCTTT. This sequence encodes CASSLSRGQGEAFF. The full variable domain, with the rest looked up from reference TRBV7-3 and TRBJ1-1, is GAGVSQTPSNKVTEKGKYVELRCDPISGHTALYWYRQSLGQGPEFLIYFQGTGAADDSGLPNDRFFAVRPEGSVSTLKIQRTERGDSAVYLCASSLSRGQGEAFFGQGTRLTVV.

The genes are TRBV21-1 and TRBJ1-2; the table's D call TRBD1 went unverified against the DNA. TRBV21-1 constitutes a pseudogene. The CDR3 is 11 residues long. The DNA of the CDR3 is TGTGCCAGCAGCGGGCACCAGGCGCACACCTTC. This translates into CASSGHQAHTF.

The chain joins TRBV6-1 to TRBJ1-1; D perhaps matches TRBD1 (6 bases). Germline V lookup: CDR1 MNHNS, CDR2 SASEGT. Trimming shortened V by 6 bases and J by 8 bases, and 13 bases separated the two germline ends. This CDR3 is 12 amino acids long. The CDR3 is CASSHRGTEAFF. The CDR3 DNA follows: TGTGCCAGCAGCCATAGGGGGACAGAAGCTTTCTTT.

The V and J genes are TRBV2 and TRBJ1-5; no reliable D call. In germline, CDR1 is SNHLY, CDR2 FYNNEI. The ends were cut back, 6 bases at V and 7 bases at J, with 10 bases in the middle. The CDR3 has 12 amino acids. The CDR3 DNA follows: TGTGCCAGCAGCAGCGATGGGCAGCCCCAGCATTTT. This translates into CASSSDGQPQHF.

The CDR3 spells CASSYELQGVNTEAFF. CDR3 sequence (DNA): TGTGCCAGCAGTTACGAGTTACAGGGGGTGAACACTGAAGCTTTCTTT. The chain carries TRBV6-5 and TRBJ1-1; 8 bases align to TRBD1. The V gene's germline CDR1 is MNHEY and CDR2 SVGAGI. The CDR3 extends over 16 amino acids. V lost 2 bases to trimming and J lost 0 bases; unmatched junction nucleotides: 5.

The rearrangement joins TRBV5-8 to TRBJ2-1, with D unresolved. Looked up from germline, CDR1 is SGHTS and CDR2 is YDEGEE. The length of the CDR3 is 11 residues. The V end lost 1 base, the J end lost 8 bases, and 4 bases lay between the germline ends. CDR3 protein: CASSLSDEQFF. CDR3 in DNA: TGTGCCAGCAGCTTGTCAGATGAGCAGTTCTTC.

The chain combines TRBV28 with TRBJ1-5; perhaps TRBD1 as D (6 bases). The CDR3 consists of 18 residues. Trimming pared 4 bases from V and 0 bases from J, leaving 19 bases between. The germline CDR1 and CDR2 sequences are MDHEN and SYDVKM. The CDR3 DNA reads as TGTGCCAGCAGTTCGGACAGAGGAAGAGCGGATAGCAATCAGCCCCAGCATTTT. Translating it yields CASSSDRGRADSNQPQHF.

The CDR3 nucleotides are TGTGCCAGCAGCTTGTATGTCAGCAATCAGCCCCAGCATTTT. It is translated as CASSLYVSNQPQHF. V and J are TRBV5-5 and TRBJ1-5; D not certain. Per germline, CDR1 SGHKS and CDR2 YYEKEE (reference sequence). Trimming left V 1 base short and J 1 base short, with 6 bases between. CDR3 length: 14 amino acids. The whole variable domain, remainder taken from reference TRBV5-5 and TRBJ1-5, is DAGVTQSPTHLIKTRGQQVTLRCSPISGHKSVSWYQQVLGQGPQFIFQYYEKEERGRGNFPDRFSARQFPNYSSELNVNALLLGDSALYLCASSLYVSNQPQHFGDGTRLSIL.

V is TRBV6-5 and J is TRBJ1-5; D may be TRBD1 (5 bases). Germline V lookup: CDR1 MNHEY, CDR2 SVGAGI. The CDR3 has 13 residues. V was clipped by 6 bases and J by 4 bases, with 10 bases between them. In DNA form, the CDR3 reads TGTGCCAGCAGCCAGACAGCAAATCAGCCCCAGCATTTT. As protein: CASSQTANQPQHF.

The chain uses TRBV4-1 and TRBJ1-5; 11 nucleotides agree with TRBD1. CDR3 size: 17 residues. V was clipped by 5 bases and J by 4 bases; unmatched bases: 10. The V gene's germline CDR1 is MGHRA and CDR2 YSYEKL. As DNA, the CDR3 is TGCGCCAGCAGCGGACACCGGGACAGGGGGGGGAATCAGCCCCAGCATTTT. Translation: CASSGHRDRGGNQPQHF.

V is TRBV7-9 and J is TRBJ1-4; D gene unclear. V was shortened by 0 bases and J by 8 bases, with 13 bases between the two germline ends. Per the germline V gene, CDR1 is SEHNR and CDR2 is FQNEAQ (reference sequence). The CDR3 sequence is 15 residues long. CDR3 nucleotide sequence: TGTGCCAGCAGCTTAGCGGACCGAGGGAGGGAAAAACTGTTTTTT. Translated, it gives CASSLADRGREKLFF. The whole variable domain, remainder taken from reference TRBV7-9 and TRBJ1-4, is DTGVSQNPRHKITKRGQNVTFRCDPISEHNRLYWYRQTLGQGPEFLTYFQNEAQLEKSRLLSDRFSAERPKGSFSTLEIQRTEQGDSAMYLCASSLADRGREKLFFGSGTQLSVL.

This rearrangement joins TRBV19 to TRBJ2-3, with 12 bases fitting TRBD2. V shed 4 bases and J 4 bases; nucleotides not matched to a gene: 3. CDR1 and CDR2 (germline): LNHDA, SQIVND (reference sequence). The CDR3 runs to 15 residues. CDR3: CASSKLAGGADTQYF. The CDR3, as DNA: TGTGCCAGTAGTAAGCTAGCGGGAGGGGCAGATACGCAGTATTTT.

The V and J genes are TRBV7-2 and TRBJ1-5; TRBD1 matches at 7 bases. The CDR3 length is 15 residues. With V trimmed by 0 bases and J by 4 bases, 3 bases remained unmatched. Germline V CDR1 and CDR2: SGHTA, FQGNSA. CDR3 nucleotide sequence: TGTGCCAGCAGCTTAGCGGGACAGATGAATCAGCCCCAGCATTTT. Translated, it gives CASSLAGQMNQPQHF. Full variable domain (rest looked up from reference TRBV7-2 and TRBJ1-5): GAGVSQSPSNKVTEKGKDVELRCDPISGHTALYWYRQSLGQGLEFLIYFQGNSAPDKSGLPSDRFSAERTGGSVSTLTIQRTQQEDSAVYLCASSLAGQMNQPQHFGDGTRLSIL.

CDR3 protein: CASSLAGVGETQYF. The CDR3 region has the DNA TGCGCCAGCAGCTTGGCGGGAGTGGGAGAGACCCAGTACTTC. This chain uses TRBV5-1 with TRBJ2-5; maybe TRBD2 (6 bases). Between the trimmed V and J ends, which lost 0 bases and 4 bases, there was a span of 10 bases. Germline CDR1 SGHRS, CDR2 YFSETQ. The CDR3 length is 14 residues.

This clone was detected once. J is TRBJ2-3 and V is TRBV4-3; 11 bases line up with TRBD2. Per the germline V gene, CDR1 is LGHNA and CDR2 is YSLEER. After removal of 4 bases from V and 5 bases from J, the junction contained 2 bases not matched to a gene. The length of the CDR3 is 14 residues. Written as DNA, the CDR3 is TGCGCCAGCAGCCTAGCGGGAGGGGGAGATACGCAGTATTTT. Translating gives CASSLAGGGDTQYF.